Sequencing of this T cell receptor beta chain was carried out in a study of blood T cells in healthy people across ages (dated by TCRdb to the mid-2010s). With respect to the entire study: In model experiments, roughly one uniquely barcoded TCR beta cDNA molecule per two T cells was captured by template switching. To track age-related changes in TCR beta repertoire diversity, the study relied on deep sequencing normalized with unique cDNA molecular identifiers. Donors were grouped into four age groups: young (average 16 years), middle-aged (39), aged (approximately 67) and long-lived (less than 85). To avoid experimental bias, donors of different ages were spread randomly across the sequencing lanes. Using the same blood draw, the study looked at two additional independent replicas of 1 million unique cDNA reads for two donors, one aged 18 to 30 and the other aged 80 or older.

Trimming at the junction amounts to 1 base on V and 3 bases on J, and the germline ends lie 8 bases apart. The germline V gene sets CDR1 to SGHTA and CDR2 to FQGNSA. The CDR3 measures 14 amino acids from cysteine to phenylalanine. Only CDR3 DNA is held: 42 bases, read in frame from base 1. What the authors observed across the whole study: As age increased, observed TCR beta diversity per million T cells dropped in a roughly linear way, and a significant reduction was already evident by age 40. Bulk unsorted PBMC profiling prevented conclusive comparison of naive and antigen-experienced compartments. Observed TCR beta diversity correlated strongly with the percentage of naive T cells measured by flow cytometry. Estimates of total diversity based on one million sequenced T cells were considered lower bounds and underestimates. Compared with the aged group, the long-lived group had more naive CD4+ T cells, fewer expanded clones and increased TCR diversity, suggesting age selection. The CMV infection status of donors was not known, potentially confounding age-related changes in expanded clonotypes.

Donors were 35 to 40 systemically healthy Caucasian individuals from Russia aged roughly 6 to 100 years. Roughly 9.5 milliliters of peripheral blood were drawn from each donor into EDTA-treated Vacutainer tubes. Ficoll-Paque density-gradient centrifugation was used to isolate PBMCs, with at least 7 million per sample. Total RNA, at least 6 micrograms per sample, was extracted from PBMCs with Trizol reagent. Naive CD45RAhigh/CD27high T cell percentages were measured by flow cytometry on a PBMC aliquot from every donor. To prepare the library, 5' RACE was applied. The reads were generated on an Illumina HiSeq 2500. A second PCR of about 7 to 12 cycles was run with a J-beta primer mix and a sample-barcoded 5' primer. A unique molecular identifier was introduced onto each TCR beta cDNA molecule by a template-switch 5' adaptor carrying 12 random nucleotides. Each sample yielded at least 3 million CDR3-containing paired-end reads. First-strand cDNA was synthesized from all RNA with the Mint cDNA synthesis kit, primed by a TRBC-specific oligonucleotide. All cDNA was treated with uracil-DNA glycosylase and then went through a first 18-cycle PCR with the universal primers M1SS and BC2_uni_R. The authors processed their data as follows. For normalization, 1 million high-quality reads were randomly selected from each sample, with every read carrying a distinct molecular identifier. Reads with shared molecular identifiers were discarded instead of being binned into consensus sequences. CDR3 identification, clonotype clustering and error correction used MiTCR with a Q25 quality threshold and the strictest error-elimination algorithm. A nonparametric unseen species model with Euler transformation was used to estimate a lower bound on total TCR beta diversity. The raw public data were reprocessed by TCRdb itself: fastp quality trimming at Q25, MiXCR clonotype calling, in-frame beta chains only. Every entry covers one CDR3 protein and lists the most common genes and DNA from its rows. The V and J calls and clone size are TCRdb's, not the authors'. Across this sample there are about 1.1 million distinct CDR3 sequences, with under 40% seen only once. The ten largest clones take up around 13% of the sample.

The table lists this clonotype with many counts. What this receptor recognizes is not known. The input lacks base qualities; no much larger clone sits a single base away. The origin of this receptor is a man aged 18 to 30 in good health. The sample taken for sequencing was blood. Rearrangement joined TRBV7-2 to TRBJ2-3; the D gene is not confidently resolved. The CDR3 is CASSLGALTDTQYF. The nucleotide sequence reads TGTGCCAGCAGCTTAGGGGCTCTGACAGATACGCAGTATTTT.